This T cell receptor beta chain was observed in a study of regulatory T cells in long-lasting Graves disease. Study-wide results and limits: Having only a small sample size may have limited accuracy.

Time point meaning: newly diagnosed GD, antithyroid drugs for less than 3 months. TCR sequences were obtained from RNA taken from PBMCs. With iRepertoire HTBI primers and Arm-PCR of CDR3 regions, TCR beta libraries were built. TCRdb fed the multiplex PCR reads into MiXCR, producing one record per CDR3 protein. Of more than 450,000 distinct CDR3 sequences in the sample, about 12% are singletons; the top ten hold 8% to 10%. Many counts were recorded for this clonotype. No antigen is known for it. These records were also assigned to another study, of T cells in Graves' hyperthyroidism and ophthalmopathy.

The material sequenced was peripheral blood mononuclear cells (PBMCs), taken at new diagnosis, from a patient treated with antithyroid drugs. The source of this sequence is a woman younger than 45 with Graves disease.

The CDR3, as DNA: TGTGCCAGCACTATGAACTGGGGCCGCGAGCAGTACTTC. The encoded protein is CASTMNWGREQYF. The genes are TRBV2 and TRBJ2-7; a weak D match, TRBD1 (5 bases). CDR1 is SNHLY and CDR2 is FYNNEI in the germline V gene. This CDR3 is built from 13 residues. The V end lost 7 bases, the J end lost 6 bases, and 16 bases lay between the germline ends.